Listed below are T cell receptor beta chains from one sample, sequenced in a study of Ad26.COV2.S vaccination and SARS-CoV-2 variants. Repertoires were generated with immunoSEQ multiplex PCR, while TCRdb's copy carries only in-frame clones and drops some. There are 250,000 to 300,000 clones in the sample; around 87% occur only once, and over 2.5% lies in the top ten. The starting material was peripheral blood, obtained in a trial of Ad26.COV2.S vaccine versus placebo. These receptors were collected from a person between 18 and 60 years old who received the Ad26.COV2.S COVID-19 vaccine or a placebo. CDR3s include the opening cysteine and the closing phenylalanine or tryptophan. Each record gives: V gene, D gene, clone size, CDR3 length, J gene, CDR3 DNA, CDR3 protein. D genes are given only for firm matches. Clone size is given for some rows only: seen once, a few or many times, or a class if the clone is expanded.

TRBV20-1,TRBD1,NA,18,TRBJ2-1,TGCAGTGCTAGTCGACAGGGGTTTGTAGCTCCCTCCTACAATGAGCAGTTCTTC,CSASRQGFVAPSYNEQFF
TRBV5-1,NA,once,14,TRBJ2-5,TGCGCCAGCAGCTTGACAGAGTACAAAGAGACCCAGTACTTC,CASSLTEYKETQYF
TRBV6-2/TRBV6-3,NA,few,13,TRBJ1-5,TGTGCCAGCAGCCACAGGGTTCGGCAGCCCCAGCATTTT,CASSHRVRQPQHF
TRBV4-3,NA,few,17,TRBJ1-6,TGCGCCAGCAGCCCCCATAACGACAGAGTCCTCAATTCACCCCTCCACTTT,CASSPHNDRVLNSPLHF
TRBV15,TRBD1,once,15,TRBJ2-7,TGTGCCACCAGCCCACGCCCCGGGACAGGGTGGGAGCAGTACTTC,CATSPRPGTGWEQYF
TRBV28,NA,NA,18,TRBJ1-6,TGTGCCAGCAGTTTATATTTTCGGGCAGGGGATAGAAATTCACCCCTCCACTTT,CASSLYFRAGDRNSPLHF
TRBV4-2,NA,NA,14,TRBJ1-2,TGTGCCAGCAGCCAAGTAGGGTCGAACTATGGCTACACCTTC,CASSQVGSNYGYTF
TRBV30,NA,NA,12,TRBJ2-4,TGTGCCTGGAGTAGTGTGGTCAGCATTCAGTACTTC,CAWSSVVSIQYF
TRBV10-3,NA,NA,12,TRBJ1-5,TGTGCCATTAGGGATAGCAATCAGCCCCAGCATTTT,CAIRDSNQPQHF
TRBV18,NA,NA,16,TRBJ2-7,TGTGCCAGCTCATCCTCTCGGACTCTTAGCTCCTACGAGCAGTACTTC,CASSSSRTLSSYEQYF